This entry is about one T cell receptor (beta chain). Its specificity is unknown. This sample is drawn from a study of T cell responses to AZD1222 COVID-19 vaccine. Across the whole study: Analysis merged second doses at about 4 or about 12 weeks. Study-level findings and limits: The sample set comprised mostly white British donors with more females, and clonal diversity was possibly underestimated. The number of AZD1222 recipients seropositive at baseline was only six. CD4 TCRs covered the whole spike, strongest at regions 160-218 and 743-854.

Assay: immunoSEQ multiplex PCR; the TCRdb copy retains only in-frame clones and omits some. The sample shows about 180,000 clones, more than 80% of them seen only once. The germline V gene has CDR1 SGHVS and CDR2 FQNEAQ. V shed 1 base and J shed 2 bases, with 12 bases lying between them. The CDR3 is 15 amino acids. The specimen was peripheral blood, collected on day 0 of AZD1222 vaccination. The sequence was obtained from an adult in good health. V and J are TRBV7-8 and TRBJ2-7; D remains unclear. CDR3: CASSLVAGKTYEQYV. The CDR3 coding sequence is TGTGCCAGCAGCTTAGTGGCAGGAAAAACCTACGAGCAGTACGTC.